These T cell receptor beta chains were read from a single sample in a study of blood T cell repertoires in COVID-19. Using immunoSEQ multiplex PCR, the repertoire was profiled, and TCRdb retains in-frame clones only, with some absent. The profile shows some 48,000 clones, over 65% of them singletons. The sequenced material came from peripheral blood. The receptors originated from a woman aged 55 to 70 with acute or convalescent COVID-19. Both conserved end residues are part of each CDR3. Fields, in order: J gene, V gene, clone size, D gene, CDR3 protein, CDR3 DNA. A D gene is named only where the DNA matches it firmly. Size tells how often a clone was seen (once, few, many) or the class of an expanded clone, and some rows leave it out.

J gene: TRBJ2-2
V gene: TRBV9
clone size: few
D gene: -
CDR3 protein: CASSVEAGPSGELFF
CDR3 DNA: TGTGCCAGCAGCGTAGAGGCGGGTCCTAGCGGGGAGCTGTTTTTT

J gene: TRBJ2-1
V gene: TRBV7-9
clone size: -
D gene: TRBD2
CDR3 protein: CASSQATSGVNEQFF
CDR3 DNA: TGTGCCAGCAGCCAAGCCACTAGCGGGGTCAATGAGCAGTTCTTC

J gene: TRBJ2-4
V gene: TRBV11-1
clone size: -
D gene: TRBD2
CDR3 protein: CASSPDGLDLNIQYF
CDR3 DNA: TGTGCCAGCAGCCCCGACGGACTAGATTTGAACATTCAGTACTTC

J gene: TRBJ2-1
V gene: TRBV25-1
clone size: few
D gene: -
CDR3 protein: CASSAHNEQFF
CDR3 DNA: TGTGCCAGCAGTGCTCACAATGAGCAGTTCTTC

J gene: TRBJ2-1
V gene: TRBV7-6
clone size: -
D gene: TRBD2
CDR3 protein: CASSLARGSYNEQFF
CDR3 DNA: TGTGCCAGCAGCTTAGCCCGCGGGAGCTACAATGAGCAGTTCTTC

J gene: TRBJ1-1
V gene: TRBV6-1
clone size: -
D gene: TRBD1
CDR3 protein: CASSENTGETEAFF
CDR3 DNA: TGTGCCAGCAGTGAGAATACAGGGGAGACTGAAGCTTTCTTT

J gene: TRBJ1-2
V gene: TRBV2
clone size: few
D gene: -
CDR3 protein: CASSYDMGGYTF
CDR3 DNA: TGTGCCAGCAGTTATGACATGGGTGGCTACACCTTC

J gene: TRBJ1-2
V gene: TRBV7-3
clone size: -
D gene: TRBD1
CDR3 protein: CASSLGQGANGYTF
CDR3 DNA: TGTGCCAGCAGCTTGGGACAGGGGGCCAATGGCTACACCTTC

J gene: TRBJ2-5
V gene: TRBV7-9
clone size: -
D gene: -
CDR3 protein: CASSLGGNKETQYF
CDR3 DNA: TGTGCCAGCAGCTTAGGGGGCAATAAAGAGACCCAGTACTTC

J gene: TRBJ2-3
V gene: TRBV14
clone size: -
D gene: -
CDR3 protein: CASSQVAPPGLAILGDTQYF
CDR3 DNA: TGTGCCAGCAGCCAAGTAGCACCCCCAGGGCTCGCAATTCTGGGAGATACGCAGTATTTT

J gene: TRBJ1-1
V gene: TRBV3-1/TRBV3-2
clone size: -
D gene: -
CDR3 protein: CASSTTGPGGGTEAFF
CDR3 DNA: TGTGCCAGCAGCACCACCGGACCGGGCGGAGGAACTGAAGCTTTCTTT

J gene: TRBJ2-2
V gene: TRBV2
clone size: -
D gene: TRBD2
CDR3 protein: CARSSGATNTGELFF
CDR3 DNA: TGTGCCAGGTCCAGCGGGGCCACGAACACCGGGGAGCTGTTTTTT

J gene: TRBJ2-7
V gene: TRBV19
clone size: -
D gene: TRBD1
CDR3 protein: CASSRGQGLYEQYF
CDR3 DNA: TGTGCCAGTAGCCGAGGACAGGGCCTCTACGAGCAGTACTTC

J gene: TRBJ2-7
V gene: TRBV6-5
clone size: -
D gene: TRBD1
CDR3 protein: CASSYPGQGSYEQYF
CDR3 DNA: TGTGCCAGCAGTTACCCGGGACAGGGCTCCTACGAGCAGTACTTC

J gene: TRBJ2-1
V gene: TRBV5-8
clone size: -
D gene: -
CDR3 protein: CASSLTPGLANEQFF
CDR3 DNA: TGTGCCAGCAGTTTAACTCCGGGACTCGCCAATGAGCAGTTCTTC

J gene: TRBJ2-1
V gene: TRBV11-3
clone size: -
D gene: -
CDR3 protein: CASSLGGSTNEQFF
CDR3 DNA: TGTGCCAGCAGCTTAGGTGGGAGTACTAATGAGCAGTTCTTC

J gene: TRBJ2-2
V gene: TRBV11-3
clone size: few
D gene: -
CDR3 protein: CASSLQEGAGELFF
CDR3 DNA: TGTGCCAGCAGCTTGCAGGAAGGGGCCGGGGAGCTGTTTTTT

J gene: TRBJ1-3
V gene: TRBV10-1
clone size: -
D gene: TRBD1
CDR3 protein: CASSDSKEWTGGGNTIYF
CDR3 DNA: TGCGCCAGCAGTGACAGTAAGGAATGGACAGGCGGGGGAAACACCATATATTTT

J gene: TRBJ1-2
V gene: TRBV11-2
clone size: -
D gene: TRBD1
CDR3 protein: CASSLRTGANYGYTF
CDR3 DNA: TGTGCCAGCAGCTTACGGACAGGGGCTAACTATGGCTACACCTTC

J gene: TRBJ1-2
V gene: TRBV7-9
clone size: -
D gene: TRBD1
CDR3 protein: CASSLAGGPNYGYTF
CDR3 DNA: TGTGCCAGCAGCTTAGCAGGGGGCCCTAACTATGGCTACACCTTC

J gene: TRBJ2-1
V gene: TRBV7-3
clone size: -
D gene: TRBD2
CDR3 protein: CASSLLGLAVDEQFF
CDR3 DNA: TGTGCCAGCAGCTTACTGGGACTAGCTGTAGATGAGCAGTTCTTC

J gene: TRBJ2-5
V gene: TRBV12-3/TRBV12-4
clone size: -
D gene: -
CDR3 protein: CASSGTRETQYF
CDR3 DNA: TGTGCCAGCAGTGGGACACGGGAGACCCAGTACTTC

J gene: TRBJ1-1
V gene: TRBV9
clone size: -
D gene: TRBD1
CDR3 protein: CASSVRMTGDAFF
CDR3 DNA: TGTGCCAGCAGCGTTCGGATGACAGGGGATGCTTTCTTT

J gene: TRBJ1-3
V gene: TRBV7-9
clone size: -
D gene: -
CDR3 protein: CASSFGGVSGNTIYF
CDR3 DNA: TGTGCCAGCAGCTTTGGGGGGGTTTCTGGAAACACCATATATTTT

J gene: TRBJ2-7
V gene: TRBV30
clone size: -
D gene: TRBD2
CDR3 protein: CAWSPGLAGNEQYF
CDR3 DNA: TGTGCCTGGAGTCCGGGACTAGCGGGAAACGAGCAGTACTTC

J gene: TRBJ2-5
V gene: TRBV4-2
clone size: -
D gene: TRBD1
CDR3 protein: CASSQEDRAEETQYF
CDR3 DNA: TGTGCCAGCAGCCAAGAGGACAGGGCCGAGGAGACCCAGTACTTC

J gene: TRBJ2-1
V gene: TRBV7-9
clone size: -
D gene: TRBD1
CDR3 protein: CASSWTGSYNEQFF
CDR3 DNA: TGTGCCAGCAGCTGGACAGGCTCCTACAATGAGCAGTTCTTC

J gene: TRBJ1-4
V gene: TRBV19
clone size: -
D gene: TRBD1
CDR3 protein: CASSGSRTGDEKLFF
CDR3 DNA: TGTGCCAGTAGTGGTTCCCGGACAGGGGATGAAAAACTGTTTTTT

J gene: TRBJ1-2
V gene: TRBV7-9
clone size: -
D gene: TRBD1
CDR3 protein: CASRLSGGYGYTF
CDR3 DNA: TGTGCCAGCAGACTCTCAGGGGGATATGGCTACACCTTC

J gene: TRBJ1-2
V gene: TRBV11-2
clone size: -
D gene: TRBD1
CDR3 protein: CASSLGTGVGYTF
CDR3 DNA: TGTGCCAGCAGCTTAGGGACAGGGGTTGGCTACACCTTC